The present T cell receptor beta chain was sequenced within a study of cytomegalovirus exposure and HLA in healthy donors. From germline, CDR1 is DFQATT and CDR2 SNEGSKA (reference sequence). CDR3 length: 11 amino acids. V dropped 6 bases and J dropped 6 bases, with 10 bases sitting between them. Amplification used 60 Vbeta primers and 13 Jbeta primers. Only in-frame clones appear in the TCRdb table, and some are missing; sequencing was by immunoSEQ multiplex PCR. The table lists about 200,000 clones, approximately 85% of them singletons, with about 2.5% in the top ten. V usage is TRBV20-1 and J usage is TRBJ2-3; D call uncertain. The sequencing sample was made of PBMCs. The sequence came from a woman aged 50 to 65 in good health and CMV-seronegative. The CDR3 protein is CSALVSDTQYF. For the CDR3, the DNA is TGCAGTGCCCTAGTATCCGATACGCAGTATTTT.